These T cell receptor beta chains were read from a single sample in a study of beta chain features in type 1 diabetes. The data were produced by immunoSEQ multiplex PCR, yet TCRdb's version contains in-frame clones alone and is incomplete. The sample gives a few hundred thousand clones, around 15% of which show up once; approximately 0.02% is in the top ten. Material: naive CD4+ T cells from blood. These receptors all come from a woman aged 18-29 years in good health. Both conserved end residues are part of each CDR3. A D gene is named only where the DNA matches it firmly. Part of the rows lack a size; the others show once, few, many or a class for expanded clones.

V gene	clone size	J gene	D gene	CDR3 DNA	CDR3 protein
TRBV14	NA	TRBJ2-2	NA	TGTGCCAGCAGCCAAGATATGCGGAGGGATACCGGGGAGCTGTTTTTT	CASSQDMRRDTGELFF
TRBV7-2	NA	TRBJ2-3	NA	TGTGCCAGCAGCTTAAGTTTCGGGACACCGCAGTATTTT	CASSLSFGTPQYF
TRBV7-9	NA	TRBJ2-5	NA	TGTGCCAGCAAAGGAACAGTAGAAGAGACCCAGTACTTC	CASKGTVEETQYF
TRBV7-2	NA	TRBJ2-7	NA	TGTGCCAGCAGCTTAGGGAGTCGTCCCGGGGGCGAGCAGTACTTC	CASSLGSRPGGEQYF
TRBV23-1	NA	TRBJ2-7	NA	TGCGCCAGCAGTCAATCGCAACTCTGCTCCTACGAGCAGTACTTC	CASSQSQLCSYEQYF
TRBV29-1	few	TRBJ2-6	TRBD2	TGCAGCTCAGCCGGGACTAGCGGAAGCTCTGGGGCCAACGTCCTGACTTTC	CSSAGTSGSSGANVLTF
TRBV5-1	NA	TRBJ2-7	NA	TGCGCCAGCAGCTTGTTCAGCTACGAGCAGTACTTC	CASSLFSYEQYF
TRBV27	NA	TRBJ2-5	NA	TGTGCCAGCAGCCGAGGGAACCAAGAGACCCAGTACTTC	CASSRGNQETQYF
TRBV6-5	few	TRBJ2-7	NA	TGTGCCAGCAGTTACTCTGCTGGACATTACTCCTACGAGCAGTACTTC	CASSYSAGHYSYEQYF
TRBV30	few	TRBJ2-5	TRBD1	TGTGCCTGGAGTACGGACAGGGAAGAGACCCAGTACTTC	CAWSTDREETQYF
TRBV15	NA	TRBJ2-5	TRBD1	TGTGCCACCCGAGGACAGGATCAGAGAGAGACCCAGTACTTC	CATRGQDQRETQYF
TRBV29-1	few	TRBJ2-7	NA	TGCAGCGTTGCAACCCTAGCTAGATTAGGCGAGCAGTACTTC	CSVATLARLGEQYF
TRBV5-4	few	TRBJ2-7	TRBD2	TGTGCCAGCAGCTTGGCCGTACTAGCGGGAACCAACTACGAGCAGTACTTC	CASSLAVLAGTNYEQYF
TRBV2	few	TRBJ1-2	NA	TGTGCCAGCAGTGCCGGGTATGGCTACACCTTC	CASSAGYGYTF
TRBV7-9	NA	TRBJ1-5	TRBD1	TGTGCCAGCAGCCAAGGGTGGCAGGGGGCGATTCAGCCCCAGCATTTT	CASSQGWQGAIQPQHF
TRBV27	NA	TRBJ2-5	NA	TGTGCCAGCAGTTTATTTCAGGGAGGGGGAGAGACCCAGTACTTC	CASSLFQGGGETQYF
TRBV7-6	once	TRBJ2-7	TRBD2	TGTGCCAGCAGTTTGAGACTAGCGGGCTCTTTCTACGAGCAGTACTTC	CASSLRLAGSFYEQYF
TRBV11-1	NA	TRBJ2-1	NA	TGTGCCAGCAGCCCCTACGGTGTATCCTACAATGAGCAGTTCTTC	CASSPYGVSYNEQFF
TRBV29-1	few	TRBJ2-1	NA	TGCAGCGTTGTGAGCGGGTTCTCGTACAATGAGCAGTTCTTC	CSVVSGFSYNEQFF
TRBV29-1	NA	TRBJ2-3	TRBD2	TGCAGCGTTCAACTAGCGGGACGAGATACGCAGTATTTT	CSVQLAGRDTQYF
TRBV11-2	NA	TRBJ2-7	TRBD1	TGTGCCAGCAGCTTTGGGACAGCCTACGAGCAGTACTTC	CASSFGTAYEQYF
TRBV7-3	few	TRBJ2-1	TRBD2	TGTGCCAGCAGCTCATCGGGACTAGCGGGAGGTGAGCAGTTCTTC	CASSSSGLAGGEQFF
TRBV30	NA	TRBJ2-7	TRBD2	TGTGCCTGGGAGCCGGGACTAGCGGCCCACGAGCAGTACTTC	CAWEPGLAAHEQYF